This paragraph covers one T cell receptor beta chain sequence. This CDR3 comprises 13 residues. V gave up 0 bases and J gave up 9 bases, with 9 bases separating them. Germline CDR1 and CDR2: ENHRY and SYGVKD. Measured with immunoSEQ multiplex PCR; TCRdb has only the in-frame clones, and not every one. Here the sample spans around 100,000 clones, around 87% being singletons. This sample was included in a study of T cell responses to AZD1222 COVID-19 vaccine. The source is an adult in good health. Material: peripheral blood, obtained on day 0 of MenACWY control vaccination. This chain links TRBV10-3 with TRBJ2-1; D not certain. The CDR3 DNA sequence: TGTGCCATCAGTGAGTCGGGAAGGGTTGAGCAGTTCTTC. This encodes CAISESGRVEQFF.